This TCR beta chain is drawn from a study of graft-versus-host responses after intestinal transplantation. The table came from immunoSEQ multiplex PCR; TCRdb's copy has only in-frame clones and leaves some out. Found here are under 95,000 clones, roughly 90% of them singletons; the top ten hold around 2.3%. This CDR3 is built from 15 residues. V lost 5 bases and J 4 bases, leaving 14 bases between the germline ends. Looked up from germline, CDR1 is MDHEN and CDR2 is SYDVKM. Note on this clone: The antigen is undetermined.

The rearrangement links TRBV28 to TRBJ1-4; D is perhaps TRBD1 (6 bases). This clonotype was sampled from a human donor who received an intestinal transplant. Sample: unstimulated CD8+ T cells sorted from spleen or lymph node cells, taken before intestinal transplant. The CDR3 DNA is TGTGCCAGCAGTCCGCCGGGACACAGTAATGAAAAACTGTTTTTT. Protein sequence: CASSPPGHSNEKLFF.